The subject of this entry is one T cell receptor (beta chain). The antigen remains undetermined. Germline V CDR1 and CDR2: MNHEY, SMNVEV (reference sequence). The V and J ends lost 0 bases and 4 bases respectively, with 12 bases between them. The CDR3 covers 16 residues. These data belong to a study of CD8+ T cells in alopecia areata. On the study more broadly: Treatment with tofacitinib (6 to 18 months) was followed by 6 months off drug. Broader study findings: Elevated clonality characterized lesional scalp relative to normal scalp, particularly in alopecia totalis/universalis.

Extracted RNA was reverse transcribed, and the resulting cDNA served as sequencing template. Some clones are missing from TCRdb's copy, which holds only in-frame ones; the method was immunoSEQ multiplex PCR. The top ten hold over 20% of the sample, which has roughly 110,000 clones, over 80% seen once. Specified treatment: oral pan-JAK inhibitor, 5-10 mg twice daily. V is TRBV27 and J is TRBJ1-4, with D maybe TRBD1 (6 bases). The input for sequencing was CD8+ T cells sorted from blood, taken at week 24, from a patient treated with tofacitinib. This clonotype was sampled from a human donor with alopecia areata. The CDR3 region has the DNA TGTGCCAGCAGTTTATCTTTCGTGGACAGTAATGAAAAACTGTTTTTT. It is translated as CASSLSFVDSNEKLFF.